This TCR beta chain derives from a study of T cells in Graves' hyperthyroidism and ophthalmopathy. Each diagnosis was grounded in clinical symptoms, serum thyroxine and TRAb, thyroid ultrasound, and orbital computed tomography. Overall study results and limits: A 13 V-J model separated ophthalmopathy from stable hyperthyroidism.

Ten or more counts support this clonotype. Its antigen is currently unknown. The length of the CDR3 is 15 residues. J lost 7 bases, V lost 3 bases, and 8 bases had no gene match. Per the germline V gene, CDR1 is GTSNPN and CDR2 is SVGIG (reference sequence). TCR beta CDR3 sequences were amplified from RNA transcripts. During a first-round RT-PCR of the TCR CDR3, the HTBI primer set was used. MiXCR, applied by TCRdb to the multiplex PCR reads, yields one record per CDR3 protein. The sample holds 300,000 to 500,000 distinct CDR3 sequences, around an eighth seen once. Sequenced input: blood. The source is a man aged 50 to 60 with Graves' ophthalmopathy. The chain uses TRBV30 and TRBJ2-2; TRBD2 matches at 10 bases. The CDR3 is CAWRLTSGAVGELFF. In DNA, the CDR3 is TGTGCCTGGAGGCTAACTAGCGGGGCCGTCGGGGAGCTGTTTTTT.